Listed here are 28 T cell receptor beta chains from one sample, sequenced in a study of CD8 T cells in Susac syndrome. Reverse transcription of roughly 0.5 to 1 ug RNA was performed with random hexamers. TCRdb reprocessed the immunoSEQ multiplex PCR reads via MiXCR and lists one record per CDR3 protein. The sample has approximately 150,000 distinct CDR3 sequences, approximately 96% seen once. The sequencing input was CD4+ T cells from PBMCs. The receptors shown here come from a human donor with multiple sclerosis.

The CDR3 protein is CASSLGRRTGGDGYTF. CDR3 DNA: TGTGCCAGCAGCTTAGGGAGAAGGACAGGGGGTGACGGCTACACCTTC. The chain uses TRBV13 and TRBJ1-2, with TRBD1 identical over 10 bases. Losses at the gene ends were 0 bases for V and 8 bases for J; bases not matched to a gene: 9. The germline CDR1 and CDR2 sequences are PRHDT and FYEKMQ (reference sequence). CDR3 length equals 16 residues.

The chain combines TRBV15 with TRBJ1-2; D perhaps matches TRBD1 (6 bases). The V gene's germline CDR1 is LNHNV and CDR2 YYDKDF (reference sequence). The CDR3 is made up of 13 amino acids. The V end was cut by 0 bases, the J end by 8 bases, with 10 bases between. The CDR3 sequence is CATSRDAGEGYTF. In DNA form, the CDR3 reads TGTGCCACCAGCAGAGACGCAGGGGAAGGCTACACCTTC.

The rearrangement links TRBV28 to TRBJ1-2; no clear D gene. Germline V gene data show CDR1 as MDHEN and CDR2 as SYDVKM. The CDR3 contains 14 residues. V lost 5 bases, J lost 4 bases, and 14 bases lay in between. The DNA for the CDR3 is TGTGCCAGCAGTGGATCCCCTTCTATCTATGGCTACACCTTC. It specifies CASSGSPSIYGYTF.

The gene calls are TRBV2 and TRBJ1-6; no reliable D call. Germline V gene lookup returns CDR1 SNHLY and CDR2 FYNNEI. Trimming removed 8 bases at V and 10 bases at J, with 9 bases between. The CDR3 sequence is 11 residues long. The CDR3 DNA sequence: TGTGCCAGCGATGGAGACTCACCCCTCCACTTT. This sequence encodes CASDGDSPLHF.

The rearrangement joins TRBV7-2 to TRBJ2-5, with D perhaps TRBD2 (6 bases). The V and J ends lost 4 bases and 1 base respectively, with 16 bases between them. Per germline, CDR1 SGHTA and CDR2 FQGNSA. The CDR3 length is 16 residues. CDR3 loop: CASSSTSGGTQETQYF. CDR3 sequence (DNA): TGTGCCAGCAGCTCCACCTCTGGCGGGACCCAAGAGACCCAGTACTTC.

The CDR3 loop reads CASRENWTGTALHF. In DNA form, the CDR3 reads TGTGCCAGCAGGGAAAACTGGACGGGCACAGCCCTCCACTTT. The chain uses TRBV6-6 and TRBJ1-6, with D hard to call. The CDR3 is 14 residues long. Per germline, CDR1 MNHNY and CDR2 SVGAGI (reference sequence). The V and J ends lost 6 bases and 14 bases respectively, with 20 bases between them.

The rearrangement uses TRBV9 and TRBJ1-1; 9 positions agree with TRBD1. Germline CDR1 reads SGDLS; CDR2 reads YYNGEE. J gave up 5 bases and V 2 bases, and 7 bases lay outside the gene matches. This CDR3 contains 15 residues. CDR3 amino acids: CASSVLKQGATEAFF. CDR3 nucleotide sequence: TGTGCCAGCAGCGTCCTCAAACAGGGGGCGACTGAAGCTTTCTTT. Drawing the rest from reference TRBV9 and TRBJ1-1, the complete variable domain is DSGVTQTPKHLITATGQRVTLRCSPRSGDLSVYWYQQSLDQGLQFLIQYYNGEERAKGNILERFSAQQFPDLHSELNLSSLELGDSALYFCASSVLKQGATEAFFGQGTRLTVV.

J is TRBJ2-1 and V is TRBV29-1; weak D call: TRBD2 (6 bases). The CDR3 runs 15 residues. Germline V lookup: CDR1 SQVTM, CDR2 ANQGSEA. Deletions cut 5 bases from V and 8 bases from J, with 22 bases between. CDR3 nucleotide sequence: TGCAGCGTTCAAGTAGGCGGTAGCGGAGCTGATGAGCAGTTCTTC. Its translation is CSVQVGGSGADEQFF.

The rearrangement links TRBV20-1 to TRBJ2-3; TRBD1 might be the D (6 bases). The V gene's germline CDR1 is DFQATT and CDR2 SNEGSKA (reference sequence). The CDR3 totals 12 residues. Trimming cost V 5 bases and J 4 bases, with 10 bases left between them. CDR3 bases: TGCAGTGCTGAACAGGGAGCAGATACGCAGTATTTT. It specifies CSAEQGADTQYF.

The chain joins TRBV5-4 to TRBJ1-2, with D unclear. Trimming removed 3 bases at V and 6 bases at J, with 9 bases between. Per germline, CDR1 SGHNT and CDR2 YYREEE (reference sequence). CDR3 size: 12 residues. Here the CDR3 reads CASSSARDGYTF. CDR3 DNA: TGTGCCAGCAGCTCCGCTAGGGATGGCTACACCTTC.

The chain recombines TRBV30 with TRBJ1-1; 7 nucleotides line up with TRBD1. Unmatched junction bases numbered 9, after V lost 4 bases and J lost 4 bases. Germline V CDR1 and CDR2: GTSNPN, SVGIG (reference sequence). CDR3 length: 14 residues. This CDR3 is CAWIKTGQFTEAFF. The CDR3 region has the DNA TGTGCCTGGATTAAGACAGGGCAATTCACTGAAGCTTTCTTT.

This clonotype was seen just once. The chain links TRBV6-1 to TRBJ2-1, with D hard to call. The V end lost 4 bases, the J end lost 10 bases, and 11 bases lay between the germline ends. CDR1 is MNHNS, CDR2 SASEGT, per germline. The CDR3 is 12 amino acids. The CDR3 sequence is CASSGPPQEQFF. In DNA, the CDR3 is TGTGCCAGCAGTGGTCCTCCGCAGGAGCAGTTCTTC.

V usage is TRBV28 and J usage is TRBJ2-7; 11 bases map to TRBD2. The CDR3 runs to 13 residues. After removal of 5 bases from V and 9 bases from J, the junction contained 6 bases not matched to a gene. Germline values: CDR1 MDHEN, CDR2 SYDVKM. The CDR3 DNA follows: TGTGCCAGCAGTGGACTAGCGGGCCGGGGGCAGTACTTC. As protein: CASSGLAGRGQYF. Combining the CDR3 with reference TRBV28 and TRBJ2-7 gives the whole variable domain DVKVTQSSRYLVKRTGEKVFLECVQDMDHENMFWYRQDPGLGLRLIYFSYDVKMKEKGDIPEGYSVSREKKERFSLILESASTNQTSMYLCASSGLAGRGQYFGPGTRLTVT.

The CDR3 DNA sequence: TGTGCCAGCAGCCAAGATTTCGGTAACTATGGCTACACCTTC. It yields the protein CASSQDFGNYGYTF. The chain employs TRBV3-1 and TRBJ1-2, with D unclear. Germline values: CDR1 LGHDT, CDR2 YNNKEL (reference sequence). Trimming stripped 0 bases from V and 1 base from J, with 6 bases between. This CDR3 region has 14 residues.

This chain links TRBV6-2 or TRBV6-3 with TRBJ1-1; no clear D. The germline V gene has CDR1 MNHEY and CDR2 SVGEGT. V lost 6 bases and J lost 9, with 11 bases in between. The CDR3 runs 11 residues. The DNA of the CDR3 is TGTGCCAGCAGCTCCTTCGCTAAAGCTTTCTTT. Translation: CASSSFAKAFF.

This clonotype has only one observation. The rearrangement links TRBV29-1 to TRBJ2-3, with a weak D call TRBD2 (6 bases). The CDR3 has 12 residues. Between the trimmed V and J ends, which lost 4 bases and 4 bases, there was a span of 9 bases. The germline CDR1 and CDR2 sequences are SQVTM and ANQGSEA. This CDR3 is CSVVGGSDTQYF. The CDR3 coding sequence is TGCAGCGTTGTCGGGGGTTCAGATACGCAGTATTTT.

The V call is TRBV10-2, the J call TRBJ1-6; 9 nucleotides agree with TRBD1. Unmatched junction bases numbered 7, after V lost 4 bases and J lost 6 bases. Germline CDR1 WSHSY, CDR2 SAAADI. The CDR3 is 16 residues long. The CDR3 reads CASSGGTGLGNSPLHF. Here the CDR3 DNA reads TGCGCCAGCAGTGGAGGGACAGGGCTGGGTAATTCACCCCTCCACTTT.

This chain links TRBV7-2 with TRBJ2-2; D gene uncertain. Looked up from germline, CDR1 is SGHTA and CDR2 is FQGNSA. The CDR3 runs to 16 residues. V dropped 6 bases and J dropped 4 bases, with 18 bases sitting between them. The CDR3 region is CASRRAFGRTTGELFF. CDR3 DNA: TGTGCCAGCAGACGCGCCTTTGGGCGGACCACCGGGGAGCTGTTTTTT.

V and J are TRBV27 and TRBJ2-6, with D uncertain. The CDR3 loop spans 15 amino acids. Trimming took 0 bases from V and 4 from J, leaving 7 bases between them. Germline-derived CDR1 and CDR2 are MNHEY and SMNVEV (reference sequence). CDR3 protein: CASSLSRNGANVLTF. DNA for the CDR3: TGTGCCAGCAGTTTATCCAGGAACGGGGCCAACGTCCTGACTTTC. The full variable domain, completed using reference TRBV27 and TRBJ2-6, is EAQVTQNPRYLITVTGKKLTVTCSQNMNHEYMSWYRQDPGLGLRQIYYSMNVEVTDKGDVPEGYKVSRKEKRNFPLILESPSPNQTSLYFCASSLSRNGANVLTFGAGSRLTVL.

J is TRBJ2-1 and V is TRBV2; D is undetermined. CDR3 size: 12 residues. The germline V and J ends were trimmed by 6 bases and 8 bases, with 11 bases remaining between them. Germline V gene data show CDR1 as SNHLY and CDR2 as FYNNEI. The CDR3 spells CASRLGIYEQFF. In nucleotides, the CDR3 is TGTGCCAGCAGGCTGGGGATTTATGAGCAGTTCTTC.

The CDR3 DNA is TGCAGTGCTACGGGTCAAATTAATAGCAATCAGCCCCAGCATTTT. Translating it yields CSATGQINSNQPQHF. The chain recombines TRBV20-1 with TRBJ1-5; D uncertain. The V gene lost 4 bases and the J gene lost 0 bases, with 13 bases spanning the gap. CDR3 length: 15 residues. Germline values: CDR1 DFQATT, CDR2 SNEGSKA (reference sequence).

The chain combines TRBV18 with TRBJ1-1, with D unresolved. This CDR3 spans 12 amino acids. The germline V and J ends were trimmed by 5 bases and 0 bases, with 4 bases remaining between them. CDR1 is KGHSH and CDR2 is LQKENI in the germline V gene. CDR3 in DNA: TGTGCCAGCTCAGAGGTGAACACTGAAGCTTTCTTT. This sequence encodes CASSEVNTEAFF. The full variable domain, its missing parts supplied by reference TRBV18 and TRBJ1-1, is NAGVMQNPRHLVRRRGQEARLRCSPMKGHSHVYWYRQLPEEGLKFMVYLQKENIIDESGMPKERFSAEFPKEGPSILRIQQVVRGDSAAYFCASSEVNTEAFFGQGTRLTVV.

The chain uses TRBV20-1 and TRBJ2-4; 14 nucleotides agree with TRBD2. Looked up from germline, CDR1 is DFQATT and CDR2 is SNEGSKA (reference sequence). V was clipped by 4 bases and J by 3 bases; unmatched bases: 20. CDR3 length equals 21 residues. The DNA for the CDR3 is TGCAGTGCTACATTAGCAGTTCCGGGACTAGCGGGAGTACGGGTCAAAAACATTCAGTACTTC. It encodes CSATLAVPGLAGVRVKNIQYF.

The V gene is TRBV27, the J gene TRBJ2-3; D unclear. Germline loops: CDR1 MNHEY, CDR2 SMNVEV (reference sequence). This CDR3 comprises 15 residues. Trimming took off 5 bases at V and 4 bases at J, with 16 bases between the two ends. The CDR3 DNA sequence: TGTGCCAGCAGTACTCTCGGTTTGGGCTCAGATACGCAGTATTTT. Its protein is CASSTLGLGSDTQYF.

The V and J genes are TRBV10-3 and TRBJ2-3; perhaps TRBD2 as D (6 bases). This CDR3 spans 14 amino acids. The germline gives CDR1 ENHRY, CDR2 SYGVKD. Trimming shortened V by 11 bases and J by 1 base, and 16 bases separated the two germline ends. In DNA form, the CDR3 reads TGTGCCGCCTGGGACTCGACCCGCACAGATACGCAGTATTTT. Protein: CAAWDSTRTDTQYF.

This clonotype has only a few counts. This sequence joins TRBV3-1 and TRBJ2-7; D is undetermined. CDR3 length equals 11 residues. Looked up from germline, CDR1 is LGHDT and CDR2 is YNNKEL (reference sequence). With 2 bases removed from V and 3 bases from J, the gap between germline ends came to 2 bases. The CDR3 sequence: CASSQIYEQYF. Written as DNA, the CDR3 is TGTGCCAGCAGCCAAATCTACGAGCAGTACTTC.

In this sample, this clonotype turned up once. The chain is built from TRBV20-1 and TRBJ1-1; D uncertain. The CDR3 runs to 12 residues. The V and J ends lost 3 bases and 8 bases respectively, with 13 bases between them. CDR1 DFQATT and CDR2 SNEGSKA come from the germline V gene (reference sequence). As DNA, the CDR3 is TGCAGTGCTAGCCTCCCCCCGGGAGAAGCTTTCTTT. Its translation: CSASLPPGEAFF.

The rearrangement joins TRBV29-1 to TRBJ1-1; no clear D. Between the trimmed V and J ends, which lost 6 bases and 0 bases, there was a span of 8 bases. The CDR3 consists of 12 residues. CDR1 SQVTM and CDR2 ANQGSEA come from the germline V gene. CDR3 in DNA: TGCAGCGTGACTCGGATGAACACTGAAGCTTTCTTT. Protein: CSVTRMNTEAFF.